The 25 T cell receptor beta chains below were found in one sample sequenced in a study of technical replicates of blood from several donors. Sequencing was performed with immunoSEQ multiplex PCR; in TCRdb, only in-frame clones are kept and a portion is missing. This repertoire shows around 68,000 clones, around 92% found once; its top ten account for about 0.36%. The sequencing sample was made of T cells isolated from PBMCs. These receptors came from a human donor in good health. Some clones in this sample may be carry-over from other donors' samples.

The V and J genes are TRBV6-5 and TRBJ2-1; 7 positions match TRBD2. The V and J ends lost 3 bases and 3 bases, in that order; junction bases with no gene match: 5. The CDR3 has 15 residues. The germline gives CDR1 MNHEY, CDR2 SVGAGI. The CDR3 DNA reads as TGTGCCAGCAGTTATGGCGGGAGTAGCTACAATGAGCAGTTCTTC. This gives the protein CASSYGGSSYNEQFF.

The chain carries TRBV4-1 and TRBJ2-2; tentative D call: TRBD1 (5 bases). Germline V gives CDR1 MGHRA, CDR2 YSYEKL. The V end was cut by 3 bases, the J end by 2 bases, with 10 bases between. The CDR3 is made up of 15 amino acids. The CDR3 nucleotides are TGCGCCAGCAGCCATGACGACAGTAACACCGGGGAGCTGTTTTTT. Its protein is CASSHDDSNTGELFF.

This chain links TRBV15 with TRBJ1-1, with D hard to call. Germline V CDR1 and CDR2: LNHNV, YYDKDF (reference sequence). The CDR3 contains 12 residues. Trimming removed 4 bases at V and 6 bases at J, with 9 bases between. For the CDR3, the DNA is TGTGCCACCAGCACCAGACATCCTGAAGCTTTCTTT. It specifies CATSTRHPEAFF. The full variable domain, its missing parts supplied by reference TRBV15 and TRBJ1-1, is DAMVIQNPRYQVTQFGKPVTLSCSQTLNHNVMYWYQQKSSQAPKLLFHYYDKDFNNEADTPDNFQSRRPNTSFCFLDIRSPGLGDTAMYLCATSTRHPEAFFGQGTRLTVV.

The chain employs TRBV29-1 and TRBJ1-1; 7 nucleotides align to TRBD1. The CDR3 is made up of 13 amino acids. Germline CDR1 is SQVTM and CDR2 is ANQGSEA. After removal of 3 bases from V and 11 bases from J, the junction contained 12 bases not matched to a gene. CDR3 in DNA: TGCAGCGTTGAGAGGGGGCCCCCAACAGGGGCTTTCTTT. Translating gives CSVERGPPTGAFF.

This CDR3 is CASSEDRASADTQYF. CDR3 DNA sequence: TGTGCCAGCAGTGAGGACAGGGCAAGCGCAGATACGCAGTATTTT. This chain uses TRBV2 with TRBJ2-3, with 8 bases matching TRBD1. The CDR3 length is 15 residues. Germline trimming cut 3 bases from V and 4 bases from J; bases unmatched to any gene: 6. Per germline, CDR1 SNHLY and CDR2 FYNNEI.

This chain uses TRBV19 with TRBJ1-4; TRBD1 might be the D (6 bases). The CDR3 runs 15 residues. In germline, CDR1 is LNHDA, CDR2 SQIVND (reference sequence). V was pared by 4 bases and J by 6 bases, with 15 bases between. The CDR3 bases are TGTGCCAGTAGTAAATACAGGGACCTATATGAAAAACTGTTTTTT. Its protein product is CASSKYRDLYEKLFF.

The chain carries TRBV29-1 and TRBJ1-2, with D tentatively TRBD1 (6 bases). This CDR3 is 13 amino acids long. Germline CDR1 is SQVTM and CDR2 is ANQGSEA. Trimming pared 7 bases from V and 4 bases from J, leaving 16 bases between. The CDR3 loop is CSAEGGLSYGYTF. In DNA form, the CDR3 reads TGCAGCGCCGAGGGGGGGCTTAGCTATGGCTACACCTTC.

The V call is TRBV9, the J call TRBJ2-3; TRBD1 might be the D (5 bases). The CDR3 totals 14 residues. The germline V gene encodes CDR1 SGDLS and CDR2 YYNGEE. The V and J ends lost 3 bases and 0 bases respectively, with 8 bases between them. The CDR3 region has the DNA TGTGCCAGCAGCGCAGGGATAAGCACAGATACGCAGTATTTT. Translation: CASSAGISTDTQYF.

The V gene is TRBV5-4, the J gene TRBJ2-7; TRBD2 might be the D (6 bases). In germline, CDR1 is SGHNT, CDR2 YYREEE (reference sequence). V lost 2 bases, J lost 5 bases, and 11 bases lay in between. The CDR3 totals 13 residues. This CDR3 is CASSFSSVHEQYF. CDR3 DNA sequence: TGTGCCAGCAGCTTCTCTAGCGTGCACGAGCAGTACTTC.

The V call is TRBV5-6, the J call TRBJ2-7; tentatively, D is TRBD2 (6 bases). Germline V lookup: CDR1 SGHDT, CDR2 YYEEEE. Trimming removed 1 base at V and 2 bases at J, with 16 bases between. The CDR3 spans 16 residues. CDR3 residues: CASSLSGGIYTYEQYF. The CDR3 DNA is TGTGCCAGCAGCTTGAGTGGGGGGATCTACACCTACGAGCAGTACTTC. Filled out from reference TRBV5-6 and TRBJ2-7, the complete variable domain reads DAGVTQSPTHLIKTRGQQVTLRCSPKSGHDTVSWYQQALGQGPQFIFQYYEEEERQRGNFPDRFSGHQFPNYSSELNVNALLLGDSALYLCASSLSGGIYTYEQYFGPGTRLTVT.

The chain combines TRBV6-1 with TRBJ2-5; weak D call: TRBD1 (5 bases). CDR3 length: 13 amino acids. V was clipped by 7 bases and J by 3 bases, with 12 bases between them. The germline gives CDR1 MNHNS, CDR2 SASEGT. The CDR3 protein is CASTLTVKETQYF. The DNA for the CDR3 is TGTGCCAGCACCTTGACAGTTAAAGAGACCCAGTACTTC.

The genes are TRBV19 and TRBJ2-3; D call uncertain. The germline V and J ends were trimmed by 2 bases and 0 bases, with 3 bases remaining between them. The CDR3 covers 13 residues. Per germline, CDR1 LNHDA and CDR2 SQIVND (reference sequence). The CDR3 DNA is TGTGCCAGTAGTATACCTAGCACAGATACGCAGTATTTT. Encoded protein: CASSIPSTDTQYF.

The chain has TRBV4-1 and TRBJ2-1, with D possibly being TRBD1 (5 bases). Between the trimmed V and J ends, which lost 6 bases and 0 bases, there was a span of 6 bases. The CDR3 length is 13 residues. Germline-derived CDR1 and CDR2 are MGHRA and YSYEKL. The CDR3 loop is CASRTDSYNEQFF. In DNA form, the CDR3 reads TGCGCCAGCAGGACAGACTCCTACAATGAGCAGTTCTTC.

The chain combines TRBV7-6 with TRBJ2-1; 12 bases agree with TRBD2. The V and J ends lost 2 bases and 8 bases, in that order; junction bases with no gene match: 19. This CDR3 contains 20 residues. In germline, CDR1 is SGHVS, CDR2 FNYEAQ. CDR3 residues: CASSLYPPASGGARFDEQFF. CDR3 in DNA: TGTGCCAGCAGCTTATACCCACCCGCTAGCGGGGGGGCGAGGTTCGATGAGCAGTTCTTC.

In DNA, the CDR3 is TGTGCTAGTGGTTTACTATCCGGGACAGCGCTGTTTTTT. The encoded protein is CASGLLSGTALFF. The chain joins TRBV12-5 to TRBJ2-2; 7 bases align to TRBD1. The CDR3 loop spans 13 amino acids. Per germline, CDR1 LGHNT and CDR2 FRNRAP. V lost 3 bases to trimming and J lost 13 bases; unmatched junction nucleotides: 8.

The CDR3 loop reads CASSIPGNSPLHF. The CDR3 region has the DNA TGTGCCAGCAGTATACCCGGGAATTCACCCCTCCACTTT. The chain carries TRBV27 and TRBJ1-6; D is undetermined. The length of the CDR3 is 13 residues. V lost 5 bases, J lost 7 bases, and 9 bases lay in between. Germline assignment: CDR1 MNHEY and CDR2 SMNVEV (reference sequence).

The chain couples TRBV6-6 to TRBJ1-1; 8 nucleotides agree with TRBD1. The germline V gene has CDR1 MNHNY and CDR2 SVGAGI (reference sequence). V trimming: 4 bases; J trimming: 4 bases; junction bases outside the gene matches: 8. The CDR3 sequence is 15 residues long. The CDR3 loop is CASSSGGLGVTEAFF. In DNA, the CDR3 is TGTGCCAGCAGTTCAGGGGGCCTCGGAGTCACTGAAGCTTTCTTT.

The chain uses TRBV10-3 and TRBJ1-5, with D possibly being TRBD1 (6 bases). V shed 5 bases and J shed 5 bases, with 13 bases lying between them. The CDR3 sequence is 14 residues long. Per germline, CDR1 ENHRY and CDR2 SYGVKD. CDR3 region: CAISPQGRDQPQHF. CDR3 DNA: TGTGCCATCAGTCCGCAGGGGCGCGATCAGCCCCAGCATTTT.

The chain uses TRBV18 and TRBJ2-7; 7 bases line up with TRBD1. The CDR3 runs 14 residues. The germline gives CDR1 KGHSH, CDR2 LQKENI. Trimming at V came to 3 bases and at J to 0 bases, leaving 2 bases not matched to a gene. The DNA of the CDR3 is TGTGCCAGCTCACCCGACAGGGTCTCCTACGAGCAGTACTTC. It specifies CASSPDRVSYEQYF.

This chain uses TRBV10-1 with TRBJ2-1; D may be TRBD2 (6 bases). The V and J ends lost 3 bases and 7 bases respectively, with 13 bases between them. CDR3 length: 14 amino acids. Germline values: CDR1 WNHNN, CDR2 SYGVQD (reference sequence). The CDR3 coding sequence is TGCGCCAGCAGTGACGGGGGTCTAGGGAATGAGCAGTTCTTC. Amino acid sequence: CASSDGGLGNEQFF.

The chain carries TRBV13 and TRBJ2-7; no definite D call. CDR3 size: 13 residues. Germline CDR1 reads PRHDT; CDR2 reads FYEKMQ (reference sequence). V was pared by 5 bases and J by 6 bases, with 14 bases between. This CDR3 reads CASSLLRRPEQYF. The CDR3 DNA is TGTGCCAGCAGCCTCCTCCGGCGGCCCGAGCAGTACTTC.

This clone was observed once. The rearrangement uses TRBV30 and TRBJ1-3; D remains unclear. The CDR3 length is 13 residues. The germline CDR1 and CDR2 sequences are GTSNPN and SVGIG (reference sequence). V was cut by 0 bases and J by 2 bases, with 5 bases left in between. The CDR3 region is CAWSVSAGNTIYF. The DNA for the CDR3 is TGTGCCTGGAGTGTATCCGCTGGAAACACCATATATTTT.

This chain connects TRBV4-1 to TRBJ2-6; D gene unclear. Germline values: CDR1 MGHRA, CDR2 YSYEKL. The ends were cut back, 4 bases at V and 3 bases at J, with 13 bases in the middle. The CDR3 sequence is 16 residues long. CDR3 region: CASSPSPGGGANVLTF. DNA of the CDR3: TGCGCCAGCAGCCCTTCACCAGGTGGTGGGGCCAACGTCCTGACTTTC.

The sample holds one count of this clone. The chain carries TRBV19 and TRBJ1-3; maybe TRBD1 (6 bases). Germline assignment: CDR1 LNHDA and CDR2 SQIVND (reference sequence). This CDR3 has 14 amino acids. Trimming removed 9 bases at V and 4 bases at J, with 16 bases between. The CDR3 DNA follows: TGTGCCAGCATTGAACAGGGATTAGGAAACACCATATATTTT. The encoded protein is CASIEQGLGNTIYF.

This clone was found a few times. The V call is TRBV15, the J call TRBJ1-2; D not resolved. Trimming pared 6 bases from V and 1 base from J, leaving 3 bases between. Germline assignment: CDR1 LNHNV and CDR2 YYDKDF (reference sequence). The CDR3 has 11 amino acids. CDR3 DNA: TGTGCCACCAGACATAACTATGGCTACACCTTC. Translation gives CATRHNYGYTF.